This T cell receptor (beta chain) stems from a study of cytomegalovirus exposure and HLA in healthy donors. PCR amplification relied on 60 Vbeta primers (plus 13 Jbeta primers). Original methodology: Later work found 65 million to 85 million unique TCR beta chains, with 10 million to 14 million shared. Profiled with immunoSEQ multiplex PCR; TCRdb holds only in-frame clones, not every one. D and trimming come from the DNA, and the V and J calls and clone size come from that table. The sample includes some 190,000 clones, around three quarters of them seen just once. With regard to this clone: Antigen: not known.

V was clipped by 6 bases and J by 2 bases; unmatched bases: 8. Per germline, CDR1 SEHNR and CDR2 FQNEAQ (reference sequence). The CDR3 consists of 15 residues. Whole-study results and caveats: Only CMV serostatus was available as immune exposure information.

The V gene is TRBV7-9, the J gene TRBJ2-5, with 8 positions matching TRBD1. Specimen: PBMCs. This sequence was found in a woman in her thirties in good health and CMV-seronegative. CDR3 sequence: CASSSGTGPQETQYF. The CDR3 nucleotides are TGTGCCAGCAGTTCTGGGACAGGACCGCAAGAGACCCAGTACTTC.